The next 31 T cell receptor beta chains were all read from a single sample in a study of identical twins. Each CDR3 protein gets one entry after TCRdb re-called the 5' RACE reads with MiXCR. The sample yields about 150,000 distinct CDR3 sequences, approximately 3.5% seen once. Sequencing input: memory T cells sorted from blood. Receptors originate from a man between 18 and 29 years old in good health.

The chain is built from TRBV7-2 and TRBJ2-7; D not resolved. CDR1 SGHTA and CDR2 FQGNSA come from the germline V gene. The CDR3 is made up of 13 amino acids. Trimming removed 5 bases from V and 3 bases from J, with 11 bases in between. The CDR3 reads CASSLTRGYEQYF. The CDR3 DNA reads TGTGCCAGCAGCCTAACGAGAGGCTACGAGCAGTACTTC.

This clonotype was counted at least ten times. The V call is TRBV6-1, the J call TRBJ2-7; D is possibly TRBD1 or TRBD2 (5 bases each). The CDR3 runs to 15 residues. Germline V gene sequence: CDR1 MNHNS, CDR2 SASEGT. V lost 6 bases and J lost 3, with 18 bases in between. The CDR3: CASSPPTGALYEQYF. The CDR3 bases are TGTGCCAGCAGCCCTCCGACCGGGGCTCTCTACGAGCAGTACTTC.

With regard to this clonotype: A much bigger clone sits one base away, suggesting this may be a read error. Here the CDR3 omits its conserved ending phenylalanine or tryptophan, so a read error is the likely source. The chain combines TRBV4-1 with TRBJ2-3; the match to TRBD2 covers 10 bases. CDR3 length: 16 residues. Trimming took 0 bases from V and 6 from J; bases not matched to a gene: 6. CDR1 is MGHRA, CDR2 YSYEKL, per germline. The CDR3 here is CASSQEVGLAADTQYI. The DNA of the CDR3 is TGCGCCAGCAGCCAAGAAGTCGGACTAGCGGCGGATACGCAGTATATT.

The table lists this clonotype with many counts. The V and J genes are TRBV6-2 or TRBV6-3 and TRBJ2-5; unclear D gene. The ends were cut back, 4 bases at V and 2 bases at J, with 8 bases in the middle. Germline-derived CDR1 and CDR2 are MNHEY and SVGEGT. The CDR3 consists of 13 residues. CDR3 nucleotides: TGTGCCAGCAGTTCGACACGGCAAGAGACCCAGTACTTC. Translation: CASSSTRQETQYF.

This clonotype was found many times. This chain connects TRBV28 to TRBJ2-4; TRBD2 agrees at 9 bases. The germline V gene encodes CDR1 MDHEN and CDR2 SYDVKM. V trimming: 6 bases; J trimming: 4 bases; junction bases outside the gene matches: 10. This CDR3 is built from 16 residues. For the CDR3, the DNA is TGTGCCAGCAGCACTCAGCGACTAGCGGTTAAAAACATTCAGTACTTC. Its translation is CASSTQRLAVKNIQYF.

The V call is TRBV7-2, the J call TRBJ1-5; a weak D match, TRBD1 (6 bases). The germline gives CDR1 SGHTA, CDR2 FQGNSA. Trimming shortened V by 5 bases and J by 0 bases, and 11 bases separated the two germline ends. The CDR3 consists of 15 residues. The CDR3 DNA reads TGTGCCAGCAGCCAGGGACAAAATAGCAATCAGCCCCAGCATTTT. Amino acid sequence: CASSQGQNSNQPQHF.

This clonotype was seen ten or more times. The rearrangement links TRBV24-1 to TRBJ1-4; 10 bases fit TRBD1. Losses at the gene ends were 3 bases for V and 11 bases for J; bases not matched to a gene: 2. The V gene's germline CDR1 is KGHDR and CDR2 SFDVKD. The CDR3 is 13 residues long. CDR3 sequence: CATSDLDRGKLFF. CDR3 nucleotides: TGTGCCACCAGTGATCTGGACAGGGGGAAACTGTTTTTT.

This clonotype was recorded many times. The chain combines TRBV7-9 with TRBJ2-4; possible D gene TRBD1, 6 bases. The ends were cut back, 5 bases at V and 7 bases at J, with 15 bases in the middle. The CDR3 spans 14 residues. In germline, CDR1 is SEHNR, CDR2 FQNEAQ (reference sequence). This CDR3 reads CASSTRDTYNIQYF. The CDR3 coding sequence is TGTGCCAGCAGCACTCGGGACACCTATAACATTCAGTACTTC.

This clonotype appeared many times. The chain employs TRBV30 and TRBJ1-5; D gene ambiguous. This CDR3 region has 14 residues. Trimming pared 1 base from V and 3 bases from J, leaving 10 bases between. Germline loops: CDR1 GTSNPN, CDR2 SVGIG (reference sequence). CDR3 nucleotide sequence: TGTGCCTGGAGTGCCGACACGAACAATCAGCCCCAGCATTTT. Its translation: CAWSADTNNQPQHF.

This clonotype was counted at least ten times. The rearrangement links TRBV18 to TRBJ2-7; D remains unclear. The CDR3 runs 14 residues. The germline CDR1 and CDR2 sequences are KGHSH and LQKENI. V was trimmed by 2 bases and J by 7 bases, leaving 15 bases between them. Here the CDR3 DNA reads TGTGCCAGCTCACCAATGCACGTTGAGGTAGAGCAGTACGTC. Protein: CASSPMHVEVEQYV.

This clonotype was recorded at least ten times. The CDR3: CASGTSDYEQYF. The DNA of the CDR3 is TGTGCCAGCGGGACTAGCGACTACGAGCAGTACTTC. The chain uses TRBV28 and TRBJ2-7; 10 bases match TRBD2. CDR1 MDHEN and CDR2 SYDVKM come from the germline V gene. J was trimmed by 3 bases and V by 8 bases; bases with no gene match: 1. The CDR3 is 12 residues long.

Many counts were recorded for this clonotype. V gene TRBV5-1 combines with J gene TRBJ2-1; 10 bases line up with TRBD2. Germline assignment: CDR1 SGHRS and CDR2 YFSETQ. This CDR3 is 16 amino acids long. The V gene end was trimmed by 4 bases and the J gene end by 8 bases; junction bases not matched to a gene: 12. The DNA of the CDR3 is TGCGCCAGCAGCACCGCAAGCGGGAGGGCCAGATATGAGCAGTTCTTC. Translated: CASSTASGRARYEQFF.

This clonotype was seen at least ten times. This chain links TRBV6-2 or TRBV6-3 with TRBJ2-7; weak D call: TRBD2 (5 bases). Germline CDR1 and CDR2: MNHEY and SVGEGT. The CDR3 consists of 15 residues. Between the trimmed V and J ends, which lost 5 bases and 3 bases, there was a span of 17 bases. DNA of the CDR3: TGTGCCAGCAGTCCCGAAAGAGGGATAGGCTACGAGCAGTACTTC. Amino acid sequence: CASSPERGIGYEQYF.

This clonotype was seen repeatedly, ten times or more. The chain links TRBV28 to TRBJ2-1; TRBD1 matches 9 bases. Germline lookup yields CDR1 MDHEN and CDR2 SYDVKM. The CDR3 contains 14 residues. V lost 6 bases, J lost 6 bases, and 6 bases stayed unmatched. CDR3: CASRWTGEANEQFF. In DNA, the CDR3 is TGTGCCAGCAGGTGGACAGGGGAGGCCAATGAGCAGTTCTTC.

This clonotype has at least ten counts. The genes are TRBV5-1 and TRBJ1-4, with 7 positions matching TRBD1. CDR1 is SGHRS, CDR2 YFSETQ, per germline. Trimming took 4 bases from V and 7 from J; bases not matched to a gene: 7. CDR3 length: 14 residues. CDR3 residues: CASSPTGISEKLFF. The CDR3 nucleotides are TGCGCCAGCAGCCCGACAGGGATCAGTGAAAAACTGTTTTTT.

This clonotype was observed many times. The CDR3: CASSFQGNQPQHF. The CDR3, as DNA: TGTGCCAGCAGTTTCCAGGGTAATCAGCCCCAGCATTTT. This chain connects TRBV27 to TRBJ1-5; D perhaps matches TRBD1 (5 bases). Germline V gene data show CDR1 as MNHEY and CDR2 as SMNVEV (reference sequence). The germline V and J ends were trimmed by 3 bases and 4 bases, with 7 bases remaining between them. CDR3 length equals 13 residues.

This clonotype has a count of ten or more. The chain's CDR3 is CASSLQQIEETQYF. Written as DNA, the CDR3 is TGCGCCAGCAGCTTACAACAGATTGAAGAGACCCAGTACTTC. The rearrangement links TRBV5-1 to TRBJ2-5; D not certain. V gave up 2 bases and J gave up 3 bases, with 11 bases separating them. CDR1 and CDR2 from the germline V gene are SGHRS and YFSETQ. The CDR3 covers 14 residues.

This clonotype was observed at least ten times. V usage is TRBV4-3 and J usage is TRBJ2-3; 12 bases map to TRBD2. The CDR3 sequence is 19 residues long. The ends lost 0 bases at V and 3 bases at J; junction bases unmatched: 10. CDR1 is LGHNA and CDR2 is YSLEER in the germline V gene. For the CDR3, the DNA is TGCGCCAGCAGCCAAGAAGTGAGCACGGGGACTAGCGGGACAGATACGCAGTATTTT. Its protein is CASSQEVSTGTSGTDTQYF.

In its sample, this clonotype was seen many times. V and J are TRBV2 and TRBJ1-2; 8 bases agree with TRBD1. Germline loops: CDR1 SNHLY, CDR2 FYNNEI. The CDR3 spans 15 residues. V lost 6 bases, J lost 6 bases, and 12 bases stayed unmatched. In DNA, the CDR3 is TGTGCCAGCAGCGTGGTAAACCCAGGGGGCCATGGCTACACCTTC. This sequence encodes CASSVVNPGGHGYTF.

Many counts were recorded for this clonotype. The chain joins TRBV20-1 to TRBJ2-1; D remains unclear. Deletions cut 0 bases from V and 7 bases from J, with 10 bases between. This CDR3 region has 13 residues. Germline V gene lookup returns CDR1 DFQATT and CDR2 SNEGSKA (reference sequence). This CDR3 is CSARERIGNEQFF. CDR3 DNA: TGCAGTGCTAGAGAGCGTATCGGGAATGAGCAGTTCTTC.

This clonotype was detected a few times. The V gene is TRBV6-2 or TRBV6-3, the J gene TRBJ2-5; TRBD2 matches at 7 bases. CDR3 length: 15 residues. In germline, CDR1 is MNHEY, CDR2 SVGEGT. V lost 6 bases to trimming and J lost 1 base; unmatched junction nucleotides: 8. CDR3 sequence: CASSGPSGPQETQYF. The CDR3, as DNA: TGTGCCAGCAGCGGCCCTAGCGGACCCCAAGAGACCCAGTACTTC.

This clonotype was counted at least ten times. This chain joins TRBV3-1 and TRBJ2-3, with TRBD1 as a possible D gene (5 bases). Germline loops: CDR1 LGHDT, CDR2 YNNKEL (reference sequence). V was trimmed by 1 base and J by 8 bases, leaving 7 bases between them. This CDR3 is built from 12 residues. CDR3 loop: CASSQARGTQYF. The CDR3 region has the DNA TGTGCCAGCAGCCAAGCTAGGGGTACGCAGTATTTT.

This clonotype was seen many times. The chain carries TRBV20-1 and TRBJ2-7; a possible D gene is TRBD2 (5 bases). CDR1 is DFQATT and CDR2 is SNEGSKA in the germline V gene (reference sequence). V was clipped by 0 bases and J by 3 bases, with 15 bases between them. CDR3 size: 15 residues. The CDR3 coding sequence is TGCAGTGCTAGAGATCTAGCAAGCCCGTACTACGAGCAGTACGTC. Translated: CSARDLASPYYEQYV.

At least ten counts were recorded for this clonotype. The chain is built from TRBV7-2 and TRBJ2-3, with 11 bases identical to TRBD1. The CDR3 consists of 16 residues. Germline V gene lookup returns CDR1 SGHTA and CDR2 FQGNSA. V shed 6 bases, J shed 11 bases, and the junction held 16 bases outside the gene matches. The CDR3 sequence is CASSLLGDRGGYGQYF. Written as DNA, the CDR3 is TGTGCCAGCAGTCTGCTCGGGGACAGGGGGGGATACGGGCAGTATTTT.

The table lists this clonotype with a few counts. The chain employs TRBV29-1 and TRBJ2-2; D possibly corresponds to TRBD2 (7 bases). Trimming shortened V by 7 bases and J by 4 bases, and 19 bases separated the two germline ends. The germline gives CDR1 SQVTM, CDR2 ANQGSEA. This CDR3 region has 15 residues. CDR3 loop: CSALGEGGGTGELFF. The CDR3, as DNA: TGCAGCGCCTTAGGGGAGGGAGGGGGCACCGGGGAGCTGTTTTTT.

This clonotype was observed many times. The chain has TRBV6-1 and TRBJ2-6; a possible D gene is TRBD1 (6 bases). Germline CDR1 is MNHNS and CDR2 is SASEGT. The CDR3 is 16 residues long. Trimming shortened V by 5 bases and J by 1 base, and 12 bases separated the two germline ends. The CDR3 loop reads CASSTQGNSGANVLTF. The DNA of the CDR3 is TGTGCCAGCAGTACCCAGGGGAATTCTGGGGCCAACGTCCTGACTTTC.

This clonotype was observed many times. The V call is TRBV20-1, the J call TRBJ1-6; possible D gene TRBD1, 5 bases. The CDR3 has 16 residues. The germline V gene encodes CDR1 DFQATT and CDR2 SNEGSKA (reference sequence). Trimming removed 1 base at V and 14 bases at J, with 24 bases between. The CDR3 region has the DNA TGCAGTGCTAGAGGGGGTGGGGCCTTTGAGGATGGATCCCTCCACTTT. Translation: CSARGGGAFEDGSLHF.

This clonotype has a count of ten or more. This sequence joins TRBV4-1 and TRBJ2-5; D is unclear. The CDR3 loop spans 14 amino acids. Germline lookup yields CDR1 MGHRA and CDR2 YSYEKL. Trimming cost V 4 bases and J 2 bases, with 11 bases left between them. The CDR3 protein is CASSRRVFQETQYF. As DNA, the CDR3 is TGCGCCAGCAGCCGACGGGTTTTTCAAGAGACCCAGTACTTC.

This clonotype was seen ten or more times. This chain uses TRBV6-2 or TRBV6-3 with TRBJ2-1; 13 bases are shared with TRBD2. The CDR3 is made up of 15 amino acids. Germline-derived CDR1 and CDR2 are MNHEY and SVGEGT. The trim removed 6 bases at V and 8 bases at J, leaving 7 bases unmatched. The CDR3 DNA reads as TGTGCCAGCAGCGATACTAGCGGGAGGGCCCATGAGCAGTTCTTC. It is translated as CASSDTSGRAHEQFF.

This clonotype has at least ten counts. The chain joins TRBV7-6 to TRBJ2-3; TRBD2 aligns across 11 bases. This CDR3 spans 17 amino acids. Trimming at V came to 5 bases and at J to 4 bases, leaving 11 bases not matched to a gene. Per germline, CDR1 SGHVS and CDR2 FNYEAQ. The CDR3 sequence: CASSPQPGLADSDTQYF. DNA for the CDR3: TGTGCCAGCAGCCCCCAACCGGGACTAGCGGATTCAGATACGCAGTATTTT.

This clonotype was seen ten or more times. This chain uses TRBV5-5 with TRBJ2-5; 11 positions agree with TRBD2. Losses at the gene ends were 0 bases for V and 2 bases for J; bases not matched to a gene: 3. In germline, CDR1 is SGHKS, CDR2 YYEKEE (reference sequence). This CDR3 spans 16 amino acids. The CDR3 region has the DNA TGTGCCAGCAGCTTGGGGGTAGCGGGAGGGCAAGAGACCCAGTACTTC. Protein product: CASSLGVAGGQETQYF.